Listed below are T cell receptor beta chains from one sample, sequenced in a study of cytomegalovirus exposure and HLA in healthy donors. The assay was immunoSEQ multiplex PCR, and TCRdb's table has in-frame clones only and misses some. The sample includes about 160,000 clones, around 85% of them seen just once. Sequencing used PBMCs. Every receptor here comes from a man aged 40-49 years in good health and CMV-seronegative. CDR3s include the opening cysteine and the closing phenylalanine or tryptophan. D genes are given only for firm matches. For some rows the clone size is stated as once, few or many, or as a class when expanded; others skip it.

d_call clone_size j_call v_call cdr3_aa cdr3_nt
TRBD1 - TRBJ1-2 TRBV15 CATSRPSGTGLQDGYTF TGTGCCACCAGCAGACCATCCGGGACAGGGCTTCAGGATGGCTACACCTTC
TRBD1 - TRBJ2-7 TRBV7-2 CASSLATQGYSYEQYF TGTGCCAGCAGCTTAGCCACACAGGGGTACTCCTACGAGCAGTACTTC
- - TRBJ1-5 TRBV4-1 CASSHFPGGNQPQHF TGCGCCAGCAGCCATTTTCCCGGGGGCAATCAGCCCCAGCATTTT
- once TRBJ2-2 TRBV30 CAWSPRGARTGELFF TGTGCCTGGAGTCCCCGGGGGGCGAGGACCGGGGAGCTGTTTTTT
- - TRBJ2-7 TRBV27 CASSLHESSYEQYF TGTGCCAGCAGTTTACACGAAAGCTCCTACGAGCAGTACTTC
TRBD1 - TRBJ1-1 TRBV6-5 CASSEKGQGDEAFF TGTGCCAGCAGTGAAAAGGGACAGGGGGATGAAGCTTTCTTT
- - TRBJ2-2 TRBV7-6 CARPGATGELFF TGTGCCCGCCCAGGGGCAACCGGGGAGCTGTTTTTT
- - TRBJ1-2 TRBV10-3 CAITFAANYGYTF TGTGCCATCACCTTCGCAGCTAACTATGGCTACACCTTC
TRBD1 - TRBJ1-5 TRBV5-1 CASSLGGTGVCPQHF TGCGCCAGCAGCTTGGGAGGGACAGGCGTTTGTCCCCAGCATTTT
TRBD2 - TRBJ2-5 TRBV4-1 CASSRDTLSGGNLEETQYF TGCGCCAGCAGCCGTGATACTCTTAGCGGGGGTAATTTAGAAGAGACCCAGTACTTC
TRBD1 - TRBJ2-7 TRBV5-1 CASSPGTGSYEQYF TGCGCCAGCAGCCCCGGGACAGGCTCCTACGAGCAGTACTTC
TRBD1 - TRBJ2-6 TRBV2 CASRSDRGPTGANVLTF TGTGCCAGCAGAAGCGACAGGGGCCCGACTGGGGCCAACGTCCTGACTTTC
- - TRBJ1-5 TRBV6-5 CASSYSRQSNQPQHF TGTGCCAGCAGTTACTCGAGACAGTCCAATCAGCCCCAGCATTTT
TRBD1 - TRBJ2-7 TRBV5-1 CASSADADRDEQYF TGCGCCAGCAGCGCGGACGCAGACAGGGACGAGCAGTACTTC
- few TRBJ1-2 TRBV13 CASSFEAYGYTF TGTGCCAGCAGCTTCGAGGCCTATGGCTACACCTTC
TRBD1 - TRBJ1-4 TRBV19 CATQGAGEKLFF TGTGCCACGCAGGGGGCGGGTGAAAAACTGTTTTTT
TRBD1 few TRBJ1-1 TRBV6-4 CASSAGTGGPDTEAFF TGTGCCAGCAGCGCCGGGACAGGGGGCCCCGACACTGAAGCTTTCTTT
TRBD2 - TRBJ2-7 TRBV7-9 CASGLAVSYEQYF TGTGCCAGCGGGCTAGCGGTATCCTACGAGCAGTACTTC
- - TRBJ2-1 TRBV27 CASSLNRVDSFNNEQFF TGTGCCAGCAGTTTAAACCGGGTCGACTCCTTTAACAATGAGCAGTTCTTC
TRBD1 - TRBJ2-2 TRBV5-1 CASSLQGSDTGELFF TGCGCCAGCAGCTTACAGGGGTCTGACACCGGGGAGCTGTTTTTT
TRBD2 - TRBJ2-3 TRBV5-1 CASSRQRGPADTQYF TGCGCCAGCAGCCGACAGCGGGGGCCCGCAGATACGCAGTATTTT
- few TRBJ2-3 TRBV6-5 CASSPDSVVATQYF TGTGCCAGCAGCCCTGACAGTGTCGTAGCTACGCAGTATTTT
TRBD1 - TRBJ2-1 TRBV19 CARISRDRTNNLQFF TGTGCCAGGATAAGCCGGGACAGGACTAACAATTTGCAGTTCTTC
- - TRBJ1-1 TRBV5-1 CASSLGRNTEAFF TGCGCCAGCAGCTTGGGCAGGAACACTGAAGCTTTCTTT
- once TRBJ2-7 TRBV2 CASSEMFLRNYEQYF TGTGCCAGCAGTGAAATGTTTTTGCGGAACTACGAGCAGTACTTC
TRBD1 - TRBJ2-2 TRBV4-1 CASSQTGTGVNTGELFF TGCGCCAGCAGCCAAACCGGGACAGGGGTTAACACCGGGGAGCTGTTTTTT
- - TRBJ2-7 TRBV30 CAWSVMQDYEQYF TGTGCCTGGAGTGTAATGCAGGACTACGAGCAGTACTTC
- - TRBJ2-7 TRBV6-1 CASSGRENYEQYF TGTGCCAGCAGTGGTAGGGAGAACTACGAGCAGTACTTC
- once TRBJ1-1 TRBV9 CASSVRQGGDAFF TGTGCCAGCAGCGTCAGGCAGGGAGGGGATGCTTTCTTT
TRBD2 - TRBJ2-7 TRBV11-2 CASRPRELNYEQYF TGTGCCAGCAGGCCGCGGGAGCTTAACTACGAGCAGTACTTC
- - TRBJ1-5 TRBV12-5 CASGFTPTQFYSNQPQHF TGTGCTAGTGGTTTCACCCCGACACAGTTTTATAGCAATCAGCCCCAGCATTTT
TRBD2 - TRBJ2-7 TRBV11-2 CASSQGRDEQYF TGTGCCAGCAGTCAAGGGAGGGACGAGCAGTACTTC
- - TRBJ1-4 TRBV30 CAWSIGLGGKKLFF TGTGCCTGGAGTATTGGACTAGGGGGTAAAAAACTGTTTTTT
- - TRBJ2-1 TRBV11-2 CASSLVPDSSTEQFF TGTGCCAGCAGCTTAGTTCCGGATTCTTCGACAGAGCAGTTCTTC
TRBD2 - TRBJ2-5 TRBV7-7 CASSLGDYEKTQYF TGTGCTAGCAGCTTGGGGGACTACGAGAAGACCCAGTACTTC
TRBD1 - TRBJ1-1 TRBV4-2 CASSQGTGDLPEAFF TGTGCCAGCAGCCAGGGGACAGGGGATCTCCCTGAAGCTTTCTTT
TRBD2 - TRBJ2-1 TRBV5-4 CASSTPTGLAQHYNEQFF TGTGCCAGCAGCACCCCGACAGGACTAGCGCAACACTACAATGAGCAGTTCTTC
TRBD2 - TRBJ2-3 TRBV10-3 CAISETRGDTDTQYF TGTGCCATCAGTGAAACGCGGGGGGACACAGATACGCAGTATTTT
- - TRBJ1-4 TRBV4-1 CASSQERVTNSATNEKLFF TGCGCCAGCAGCCAAGAGAGAGTGACAAACTCTGCAACTAATGAAAAACTGTTTTTT
TRBD1 - TRBJ2-7 TRBV9 CASGTGVSYEQYF TGTGCCAGCGGGACAGGGGTATCCTACGAGCAGTACTTC
- few TRBJ2-1 TRBV6-4 CASSDEAGQGSEQFF TGTGCCAGCAGTGACGAGGCAGGGCAGGGGAGTGAGCAGTTCTTC
TRBD1 few TRBJ2-7 TRBV7-6 CASSLGQGAGGEQYF TGTGCCAGCAGCTTAGGGCAGGGGGCAGGGGGCGAGCAGTACTTC
- - TRBJ1-1 TRBV5-1 CASSLAGDTGAFF TGCGCCAGCAGCTTGGCCGGAGACACGGGGGCTTTCTTT
- few TRBJ2-7 TRBV15 CATSREDNLYEQYF TGTGCCACCAGCAGAGAGGACAACCTCTACGAGCAGTACTTC
TRBD2 - TRBJ2-7 TRBV4-2 CASSQGPDSGGGYEQYF TGTGCCAGCAGCCAAGGACCCGATAGCGGGGGGGGATACGAGCAGTACTTC
TRBD1 - TRBJ1-2 TRBV6-1 CAIMWTGVDGYTF TGTGCCATCATGTGGACAGGGGTGGATGGCTACACCTTC
TRBD1 few TRBJ2-1 TRBV5-1 CASSLGAGQGAPSSYNEQFF TGCGCCAGCAGCTTGGGCGCGGGACAGGGGGCGCCCAGCTCCTACAATGAGCAGTTCTTC
TRBD1 - TRBJ2-7 TRBV29-1 CSVEGQGAYEQYF TGCAGCGTTGAGGGACAGGGGGCCTACGAGCAGTACTTC
- - TRBJ1-2 TRBV7-9 CASSLTMTGPFYGYTF TGTGCCAGCAGCTTGACCATGACAGGTCCCTTCTATGGCTACACCTTC